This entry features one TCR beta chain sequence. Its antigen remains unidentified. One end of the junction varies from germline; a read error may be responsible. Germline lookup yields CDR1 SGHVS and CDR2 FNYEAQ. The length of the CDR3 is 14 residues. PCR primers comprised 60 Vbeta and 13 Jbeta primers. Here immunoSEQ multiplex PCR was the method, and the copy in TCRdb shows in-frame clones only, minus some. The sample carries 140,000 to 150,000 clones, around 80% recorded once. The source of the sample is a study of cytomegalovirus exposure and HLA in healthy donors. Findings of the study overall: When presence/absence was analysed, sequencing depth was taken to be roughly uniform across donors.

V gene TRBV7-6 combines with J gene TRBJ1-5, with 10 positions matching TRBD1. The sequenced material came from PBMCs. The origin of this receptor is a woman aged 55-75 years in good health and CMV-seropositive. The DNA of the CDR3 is TGTGCCAGCAGCTCGACAGGGGGCAAACAGCCCCAGCATTTT. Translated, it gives CASSSTGGKQPQHF.